This T cell receptor beta chain came from a study of T cells after yellow fever vaccination. Across the whole study: Fractions containing few cells were prepared with SMART-Seq v4 Ultra Low Input.

TCRdb reprocessed the 5' RACE reads with MiXCR, giving one entry per CDR3 protein. The repertoire holds around 610,000 distinct CDR3 sequences, with about 14% as singletons. CDR1 is DFQATT, CDR2 SNEGSKA, per germline (reference sequence). The CDR3 is 15 amino acids. V was clipped by 0 bases and J by 5 bases; unmatched bases: 8. The genes are TRBV20-1 and TRBJ2-5; 8 nucleotides line up with TRBD1. The input for sequencing was PBMCs, taken on the day of the yellow fever booster vaccination. The TCR originated in a man aged 25-45 years who received the YFV17D yellow fever vaccine. The CDR3 DNA reads as TGCAGTGCTAGAGACTTCAGGGGGCCGGGGGAGACCCAGTACTTC. It specifies CSARDFRGPGETQYF.